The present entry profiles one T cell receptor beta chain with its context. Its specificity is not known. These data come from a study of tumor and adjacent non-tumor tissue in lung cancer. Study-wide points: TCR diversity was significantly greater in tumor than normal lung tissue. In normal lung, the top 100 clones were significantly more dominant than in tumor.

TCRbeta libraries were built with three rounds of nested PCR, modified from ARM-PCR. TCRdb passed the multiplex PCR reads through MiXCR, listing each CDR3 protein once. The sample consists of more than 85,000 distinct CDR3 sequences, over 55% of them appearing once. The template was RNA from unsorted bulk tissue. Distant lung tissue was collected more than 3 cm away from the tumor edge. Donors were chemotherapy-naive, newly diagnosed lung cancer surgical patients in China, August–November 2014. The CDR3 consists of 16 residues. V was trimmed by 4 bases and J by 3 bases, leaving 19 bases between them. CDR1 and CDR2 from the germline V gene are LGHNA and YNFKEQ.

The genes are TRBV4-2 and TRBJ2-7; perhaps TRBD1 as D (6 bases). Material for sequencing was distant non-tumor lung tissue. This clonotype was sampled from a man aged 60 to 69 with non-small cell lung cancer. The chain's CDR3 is CASSRALSDSRYEQYF. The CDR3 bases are TGTGCCAGCAGCCGAGCCCTCTCGGACAGCCGCTACGAGCAGTACTTC.